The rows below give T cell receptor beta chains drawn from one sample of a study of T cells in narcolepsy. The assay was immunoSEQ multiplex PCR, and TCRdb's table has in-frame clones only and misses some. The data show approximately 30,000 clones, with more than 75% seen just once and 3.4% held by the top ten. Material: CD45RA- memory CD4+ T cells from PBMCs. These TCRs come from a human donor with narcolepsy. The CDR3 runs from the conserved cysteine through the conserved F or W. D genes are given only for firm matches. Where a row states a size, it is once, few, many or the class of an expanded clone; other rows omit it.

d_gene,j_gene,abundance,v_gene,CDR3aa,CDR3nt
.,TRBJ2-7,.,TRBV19,CASRPRRSSYEQYF,TGTGCCAGCCGTCCAAGGCGAAGCTCCTACGAGCAGTACTTC
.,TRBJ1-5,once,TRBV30,CAWSPGWGNSNQPQHF,TGTGCCTGGAGTCCCGGGTGGGGAAATAGCAATCAGCCCCAGCATTTT
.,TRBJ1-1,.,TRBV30,CAWSVLSTENTEAFF,TGTGCCTGGAGTGTACTATCCACCGAAAACACTGAAGCTTTCTTT
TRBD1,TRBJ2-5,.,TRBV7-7,CASSTGTGGGGETQYF,TGTGCCAGCAGCACTGGGACAGGGGGCGGGGGGGAGACCCAGTACTTC
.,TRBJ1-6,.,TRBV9,CASSVGTGNSPLHF,TGCGCCAGCAGCGTAGGGACCGGAAATTCACCCCTCCACTTT
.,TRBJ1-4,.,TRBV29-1,CSVFDSGATNEKLFF,TGCAGCGTTTTTGACTCAGGGGCAACTAATGAAAAACTGTTTTTT
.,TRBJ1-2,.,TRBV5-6,CASSRDRDYGYTF,TGTGCCAGCAGTCGCGACAGAGACTATGGCTACACCTTC
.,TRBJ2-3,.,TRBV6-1,CASSPRTGTDTQYF,TGTGCCAGCTCACCCAGAACGGGCACAGATACGCAGTATTTT
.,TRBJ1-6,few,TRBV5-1,CASSWAGGEESPLHF,TGCGCCAGCAGCTGGGCTGGGGGAGAGGAGTCACCCCTCCACTTT
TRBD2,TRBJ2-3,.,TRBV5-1,CASSLAGGATDTQYF,TGCGCCAGCAGCTTGGCCGGGGGGGCCACAGATACGCAGTATTTT
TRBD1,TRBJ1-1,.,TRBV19,CASSWDRVNTEAFF,TGTGCCAGTAGCTGGGACAGGGTGAACACTGAAGCTTTCTTT
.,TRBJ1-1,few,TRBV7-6,CASSLEWRAEAFF,TGTGCCAGCAGCTTAGAGTGGAGGGCTGAAGCTTTCTTT
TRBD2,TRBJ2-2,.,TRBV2,CASGLAGGAGELFF,TGTGCCAGTGGACTAGCGGGGGGCGCCGGGGAGCTGTTTTTT
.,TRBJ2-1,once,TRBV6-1,CASSEVGGSANEQFF,TGTGCCAGCAGTGAAGTGGGGGGCTCGGCCAATGAGCAGTTCTTC
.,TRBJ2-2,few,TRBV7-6,CASSFSYRENTGELFF,TGTGCCAGCAGCTTTTCTTACAGGGAGAACACCGGGGAGCTGTTTTTT
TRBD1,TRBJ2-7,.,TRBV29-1,CSVEQDRDEQYF,TGCAGCGTTGAACAGGACAGGGACGAGCAGTACTTC
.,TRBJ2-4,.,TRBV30,CAWSFSLADIYYF,TGTGCCTGGAGTTTTTCGCTGGCCGACATTTACTACTTC
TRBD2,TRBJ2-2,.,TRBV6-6,CASSPGTSRTGELFF,TGTGCCAGCAGTCCCGGGACTAGCAGAACCGGGGAGCTGTTTTTT
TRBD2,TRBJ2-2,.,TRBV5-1,CASSSGLANTGELFF,TGCGCCAGCAGCTCTGGACTAGCCAACACCGGGGAGCTGTTTTTT
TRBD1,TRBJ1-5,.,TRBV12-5,CASGLVRIDGTGTNQPQHF,TGTGCTAGTGGTTTGGTACGCATTGACGGGACAGGGACCAATCAGCCCCAGCATTTT
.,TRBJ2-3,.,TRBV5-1,CASSTRQVQSDTQYF,TGCGCCAGCAGCACCCGACAGGTTCAGTCAGATACGCAGTATTTT
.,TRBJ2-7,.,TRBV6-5,CASSEVTGQF,TGTGCCAGCAGTGAAGTCACAGGGCAATTC
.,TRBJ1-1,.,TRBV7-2,CASSPSGGRGTEAFF,TGTGCCAGCAGCCCGAGCGGGGGGAGAGGCACTGAAGCTTTCTTT
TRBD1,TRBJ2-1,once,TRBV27,CASSLDRAIDEQFF,TGTGCCAGCAGTTTGGACAGGGCGATTGATGAGCAGTTCTTC
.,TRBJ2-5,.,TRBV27,CASSLQGTRETQYF,TGTGCCAGCAGCCTACAGGGGACTCGAGAGACCCAGTACTTC
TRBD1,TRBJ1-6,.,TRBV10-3,CAISDDRGLSPLHF,TGTGCCATCAGTGATGACAGGGGGCTTTCACCCCTCCACTTT
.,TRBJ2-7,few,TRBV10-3,CAINSSPGAPSYEQYF,TGTGCCATCAATTCTTCACCGGGGGCCCCTTCCTACGAGCAGTACTTC